This T cell receptor beta chain was sequenced in a study of blood T cell repertoires in COVID-19. Turning to the study itself: Sources were T cells, B-cell-depleted T cells, or PBMCs; the material itself was cDNA or gDNA.

V lost 7 bases and J lost 4; bases outside the gene matches: 10. Per germline, CDR1 MNHEY and CDR2 SVGAGI. The CDR3 consists of 14 residues. Those who participated ranged in age from roughly 18 to 100 years and resided in approximately 23 US areas. The study assigned cohorts using participant-reported clinical history. Two negative PCRs, clearance, or symptom resolution had been documented for recovered Cohort 3 donors. Profiling relied on immunoSEQ multiplex PCR, and the TCRdb table lists in-frame clones only, not all of them. The sample holds about 180,000 clones, approximately 85% seen once. This receptor was obtained from a man aged 35-49 years who had recovered from COVID-19. The sequencing sample was made of PBMCs or T cells enriched from blood (not recorded which). The chain couples TRBV6-5 to TRBJ2-7; TRBD1 aligns across 7 bases. CDR3: CASTRARQGYEQYF. CDR3 bases: TGTGCCAGCACCAGGGCGCGACAGGGATACGAGCAGTACTTC.